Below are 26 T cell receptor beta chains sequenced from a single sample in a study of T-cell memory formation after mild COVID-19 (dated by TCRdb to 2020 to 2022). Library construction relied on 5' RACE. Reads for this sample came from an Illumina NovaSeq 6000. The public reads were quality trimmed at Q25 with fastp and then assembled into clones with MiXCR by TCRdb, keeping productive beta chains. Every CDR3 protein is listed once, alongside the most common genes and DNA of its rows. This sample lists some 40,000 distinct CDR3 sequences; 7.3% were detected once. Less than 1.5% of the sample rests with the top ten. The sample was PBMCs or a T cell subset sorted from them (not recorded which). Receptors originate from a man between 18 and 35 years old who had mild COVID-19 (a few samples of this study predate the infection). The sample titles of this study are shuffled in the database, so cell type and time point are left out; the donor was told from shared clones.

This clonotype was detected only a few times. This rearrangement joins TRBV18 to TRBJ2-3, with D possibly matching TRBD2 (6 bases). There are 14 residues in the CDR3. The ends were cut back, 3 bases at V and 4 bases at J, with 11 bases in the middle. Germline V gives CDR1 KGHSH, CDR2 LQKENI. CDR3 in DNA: TGTGCCAGCTCACCCCGGGACTCCTCAGATACGCAGTATTTT. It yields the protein CASSPRDSSDTQYF. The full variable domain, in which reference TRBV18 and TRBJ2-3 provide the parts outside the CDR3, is NAGVMQNPRHLVRRRGQEARLRCSPMKGHSHVYWYRQLPEEGLKFMVYLQKENIIDESGMPKERFSAEFPKEGPSILRIQQVVRGDSAAYFCASSPRDSSDTQYFGPGTRLTVL.

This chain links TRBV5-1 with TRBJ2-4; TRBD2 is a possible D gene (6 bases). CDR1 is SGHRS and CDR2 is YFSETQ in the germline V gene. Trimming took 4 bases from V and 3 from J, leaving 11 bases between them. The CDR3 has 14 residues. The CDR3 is CASSPGDVKNIQYF. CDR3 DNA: TGCGCCAGCAGCCCGGGGGACGTCAAAAACATTCAGTACTTC.

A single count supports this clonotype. CDR3 bases: TGTGCCAGCAGCTTGCAAGGGGGGTCGACTTACAATGAGCAGTTCTTC. It encodes CASSLQGGSTYNEQFF. The genes are TRBV5-6 and TRBJ2-1; D tentatively reads TRBD1 or TRBD2 (6 bases each). The V gene lost 1 base and the J gene lost 4 bases, with 15 bases spanning the gap. CDR1 is SGHDT and CDR2 is YYEEEE in the germline V gene. This CDR3 is 16 amino acids long.

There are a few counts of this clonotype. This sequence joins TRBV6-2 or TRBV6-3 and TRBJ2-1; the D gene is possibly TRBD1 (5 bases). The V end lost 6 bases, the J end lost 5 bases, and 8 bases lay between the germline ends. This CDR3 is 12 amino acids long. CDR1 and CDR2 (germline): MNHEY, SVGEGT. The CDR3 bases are TGTGCCAGCAGCTCCAGGGACAATGAGCAGTTCTTC. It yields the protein CASSSRDNEQFF.

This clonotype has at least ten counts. CDR3 protein: CASRPESDTQYF. DNA of the CDR3: TGTGCCAGCAGGCCTGAGTCAGATACGCAGTATTTT. The chain employs TRBV12-3 or TRBV12-4 and TRBJ2-3; D not resolved. The CDR3 is 12 amino acids. Trimming removed 6 bases at V and 4 bases at J, with 8 bases between.

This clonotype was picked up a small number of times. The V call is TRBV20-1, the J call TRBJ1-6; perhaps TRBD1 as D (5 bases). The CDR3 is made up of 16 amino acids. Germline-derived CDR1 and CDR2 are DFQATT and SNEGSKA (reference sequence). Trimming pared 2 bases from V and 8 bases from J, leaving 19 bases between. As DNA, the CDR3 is TGCAGTGCTAGATCGGGGCGGACGGGGTATTATTCACCCCTCCACTTT. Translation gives CSARSGRTGYYSPLHF.

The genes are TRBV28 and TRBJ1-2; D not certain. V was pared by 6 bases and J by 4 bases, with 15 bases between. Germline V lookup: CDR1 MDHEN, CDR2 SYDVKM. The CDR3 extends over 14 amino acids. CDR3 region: CASRGIRAGYGYTF. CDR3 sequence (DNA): TGTGCCAGCAGAGGGATTCGGGCTGGCTATGGCTACACCTTC.

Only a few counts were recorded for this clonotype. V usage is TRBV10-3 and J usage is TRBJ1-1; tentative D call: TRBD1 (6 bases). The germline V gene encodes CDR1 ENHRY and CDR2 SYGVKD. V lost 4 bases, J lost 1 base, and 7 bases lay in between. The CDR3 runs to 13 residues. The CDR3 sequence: CAISVQGNTEAFF. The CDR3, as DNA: TGTGCCATCAGTGTACAGGGGAACACTGAAGCTTTCTTT.

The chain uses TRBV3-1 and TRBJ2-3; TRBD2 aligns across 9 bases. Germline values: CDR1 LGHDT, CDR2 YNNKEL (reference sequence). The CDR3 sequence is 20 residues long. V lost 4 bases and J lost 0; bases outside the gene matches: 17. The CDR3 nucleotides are TGTGCCAGCAGCCGTCGGTTGGGAGCTAGCGGGGTGCTTAGCACAGATACGCAGTATTTT. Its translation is CASSRRLGASGVLSTDTQYF.

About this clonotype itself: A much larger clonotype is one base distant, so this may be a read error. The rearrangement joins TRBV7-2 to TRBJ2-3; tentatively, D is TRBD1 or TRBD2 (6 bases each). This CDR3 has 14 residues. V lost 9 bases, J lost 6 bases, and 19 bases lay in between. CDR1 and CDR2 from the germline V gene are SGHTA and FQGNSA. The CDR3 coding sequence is TGTGCCAGTAGCCGGAGGGGGACCCCGGATACGCAGTATTTT. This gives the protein CASSRRGTPDTQYF.

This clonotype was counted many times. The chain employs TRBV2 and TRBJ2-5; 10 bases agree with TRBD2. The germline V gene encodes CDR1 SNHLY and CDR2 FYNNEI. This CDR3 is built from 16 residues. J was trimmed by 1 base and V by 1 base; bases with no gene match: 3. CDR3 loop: CASSEVLAGAQETQYF. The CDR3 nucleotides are TGTGCCAGCAGTGAAGTTCTAGCGGGGGCCCAAGAGACCCAGTACTTC. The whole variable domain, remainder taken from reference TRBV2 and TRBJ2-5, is EPEVTQTPSHQVTQMGQEVILRCVPISNHLYFYWYRQILGQKVEFLVSFYNNEISEKSEIFDDQFSVERPDGSNFTLKIRSTKLEDSAMYFCASSEVLAGAQETQYFGPGTRLLVL.

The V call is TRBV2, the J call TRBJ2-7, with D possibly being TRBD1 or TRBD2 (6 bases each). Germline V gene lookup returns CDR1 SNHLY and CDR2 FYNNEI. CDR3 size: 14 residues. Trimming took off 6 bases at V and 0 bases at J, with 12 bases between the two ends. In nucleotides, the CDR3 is TGTGCCAGCAGGGGGGGCGTATTCTCCTACGAGCAGTACTTC. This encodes CASRGGVFSYEQYF. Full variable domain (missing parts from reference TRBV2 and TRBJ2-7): EPEVTQTPSHQVTQMGQEVILRCVPISNHLYFYWYRQILGQKVEFLVSFYNNEISEKSEIFDDQFSVERPDGSNFTLKIRSTKLEDSAMYFCASRGGVFSYEQYFGPGTRLTVT.

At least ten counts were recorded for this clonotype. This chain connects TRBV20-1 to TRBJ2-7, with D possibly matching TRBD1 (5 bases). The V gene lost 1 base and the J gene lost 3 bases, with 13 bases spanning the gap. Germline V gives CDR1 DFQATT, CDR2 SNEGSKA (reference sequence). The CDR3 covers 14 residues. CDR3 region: CSARGQLGLYEQYV. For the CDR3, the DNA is TGCAGTGCTAGAGGCCAGCTGGGGCTCTACGAGCAGTACGTC.

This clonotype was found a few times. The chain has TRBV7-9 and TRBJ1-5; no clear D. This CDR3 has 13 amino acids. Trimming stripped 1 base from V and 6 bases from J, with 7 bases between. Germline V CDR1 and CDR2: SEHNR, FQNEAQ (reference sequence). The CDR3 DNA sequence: TGTGCCAGCAGCTTAGTCGAGGGTCAGCCCCAGCATTTT. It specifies CASSLVEGQPQHF.

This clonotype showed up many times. The CDR3 spells CASSLNPTSGGQETQYF. The CDR3 DNA is TGCGCCAGCAGCCTAAACCCGACTAGCGGGGGTCAAGAGACCCAGTACTTC. The V and J genes are TRBV4-3 and TRBJ2-5; 12 bases match TRBD2. V shed 4 bases and J 2 bases; nucleotides not matched to a gene: 8. The CDR3 is 17 amino acids. Germline CDR1 reads LGHNA; CDR2 reads YSLEER.

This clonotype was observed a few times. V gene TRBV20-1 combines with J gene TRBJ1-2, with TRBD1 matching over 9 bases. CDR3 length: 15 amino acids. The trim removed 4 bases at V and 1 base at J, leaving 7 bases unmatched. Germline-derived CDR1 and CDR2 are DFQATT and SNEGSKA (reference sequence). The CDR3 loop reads CSAIGTGMGNYGYTF. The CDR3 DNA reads TGCAGTGCTATAGGGACAGGGATGGGTAACTATGGCTACACCTTC.

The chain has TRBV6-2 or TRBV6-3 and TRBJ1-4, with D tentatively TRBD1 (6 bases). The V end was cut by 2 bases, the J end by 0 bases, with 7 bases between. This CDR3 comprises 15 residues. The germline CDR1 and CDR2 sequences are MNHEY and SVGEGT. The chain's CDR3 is CASSYKGATNEKLFF. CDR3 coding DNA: TGTGCCAGCAGTTACAAGGGGGCAACTAATGAAAAACTGTTTTTT.

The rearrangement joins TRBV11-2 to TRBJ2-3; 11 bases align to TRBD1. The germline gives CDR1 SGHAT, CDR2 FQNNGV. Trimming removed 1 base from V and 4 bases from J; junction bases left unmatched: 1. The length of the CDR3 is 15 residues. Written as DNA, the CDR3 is TGTGCCAGCAGCTTAGGGGACAGGGGGGCAGATACGCAGTATTTT. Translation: CASSLGDRGADTQYF. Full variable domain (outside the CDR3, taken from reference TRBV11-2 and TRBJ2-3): EAGVAQSPRYKIIEKRQSVAFWCNPISGHATLYWYQQILGQGPKLLIQFQNNGVVDDSQLPKDRFSAERLKGVDSTLKIQPAKLEDSAVYLCASSLGDRGADTQYFGPGTRLTVL.

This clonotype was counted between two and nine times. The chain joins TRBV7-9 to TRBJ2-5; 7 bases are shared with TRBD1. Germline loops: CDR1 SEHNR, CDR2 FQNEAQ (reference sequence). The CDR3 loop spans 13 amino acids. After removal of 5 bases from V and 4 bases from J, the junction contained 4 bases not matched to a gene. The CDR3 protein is CASSGQAGETQYF. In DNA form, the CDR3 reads TGTGCCAGCAGCGGACAGGCCGGAGAGACCCAGTACTTC.

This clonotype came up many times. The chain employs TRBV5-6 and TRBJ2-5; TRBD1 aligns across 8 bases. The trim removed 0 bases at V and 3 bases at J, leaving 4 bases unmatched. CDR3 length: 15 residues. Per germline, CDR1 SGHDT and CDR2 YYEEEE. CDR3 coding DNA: TGTGCCAGCAGCTTGGTGGACAGGGTGGAAGAGACCCAGTACTTC. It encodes CASSLVDRVEETQYF.

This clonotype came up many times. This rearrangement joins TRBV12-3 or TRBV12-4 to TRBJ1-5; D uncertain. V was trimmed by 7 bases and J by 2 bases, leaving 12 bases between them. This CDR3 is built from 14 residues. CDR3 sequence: CASTLSLGNQPQHF. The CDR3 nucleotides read TGTGCCAGCACTCTGTCTTTGGGCAATCAGCCCCAGCATTTT.

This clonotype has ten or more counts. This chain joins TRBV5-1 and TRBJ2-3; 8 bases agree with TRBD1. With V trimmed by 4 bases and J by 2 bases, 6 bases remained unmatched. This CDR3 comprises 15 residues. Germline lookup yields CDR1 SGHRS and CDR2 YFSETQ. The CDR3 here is CASSVQGAPTDTQYF. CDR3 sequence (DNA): TGCGCCAGCAGCGTCCAGGGGGCCCCCACAGATACGCAGTATTTT.

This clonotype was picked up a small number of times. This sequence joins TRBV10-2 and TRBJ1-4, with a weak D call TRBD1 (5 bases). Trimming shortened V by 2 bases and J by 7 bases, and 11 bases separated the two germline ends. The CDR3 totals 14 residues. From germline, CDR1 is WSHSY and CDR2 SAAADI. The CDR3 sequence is CASSETGTGEKLFF. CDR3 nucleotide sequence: TGCGCCAGCAGTGAGACAGGCACGGGTGAAAAACTGTTTTTT.

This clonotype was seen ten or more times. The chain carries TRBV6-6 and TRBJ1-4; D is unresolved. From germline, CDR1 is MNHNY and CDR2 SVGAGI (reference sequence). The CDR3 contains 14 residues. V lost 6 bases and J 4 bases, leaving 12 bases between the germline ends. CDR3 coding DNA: TGTGCCAGCAGCCCGGCGGATATTAATGAAAAACTGTTTTTT. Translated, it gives CASSPADINEKLFF.

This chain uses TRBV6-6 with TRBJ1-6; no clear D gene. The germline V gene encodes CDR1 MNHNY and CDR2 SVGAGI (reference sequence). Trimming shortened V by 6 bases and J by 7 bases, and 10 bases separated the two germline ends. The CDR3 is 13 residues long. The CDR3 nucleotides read TGTGCCAGCAGCACGACTATCAATTCACCCCTCCACTTT. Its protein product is CASSTTINSPLHF.

The CDR3 sequence: CASRTDVYEQYF. CDR3 DNA sequence: TGTGCCAGCAGGACCGACGTCTACGAGCAGTACTTC. The chain carries TRBV2 and TRBJ2-7; D unclear. In germline, CDR1 is SNHLY, CDR2 FYNNEI. V was clipped by 6 bases and J by 3 bases, with 9 bases between them. This CDR3 spans 12 amino acids.